This TCR beta chain came from a study of blood T cell repertoires in COVID-19. TCRdb keeps only in-frame clones here, not all; method: immunoSEQ multiplex PCR. The sample yields approximately 200,000 clones, around 82% seen once. The CDR3 has 12 residues. This TCR was recovered from a woman under 40 who had recovered from COVID-19. Sequenced material: peripheral blood. The rearrangement joins TRBV21-1 to TRBJ1-5. TRBV21-1 is termed a pseudogene. The CDR3 sequence is CASSKSKICGHF. The CDR3 coding sequence is TGTGCCAGCAGCAAAAGTAAGATATGCGGACATTTT.